The sequence of this T cell receptor beta chain was determined in a study of CD8 T cells in ankylosing spondylitis. Study observations and caveats: Disease-linked clones displayed a CD8+ phenotype and appeared relatively rarely in peripheral blood. Some motif variants had been reported before (in reactive arthritis synovial fluid and blood). Blood from ankylosing spondylitis patients appeared to carry a characteristic roughly 8-variant TCR beta motif.

This clonotype was seen ten or more times. Its antigen is undetermined. The TCR beta libraries were generated through quantitative 5'-RACE incorporating molecular barcodes. TCRdb independently ran MiXCR on the 5' RACE reads; one entry per CDR3 protein. The repertoire holds around 150,000 distinct CDR3 sequences, with 18% as singletons. Germline V gene lookup returns CDR1 SQVTM and CDR2 ANQGSEA. J gave up 2 bases and V 4 bases, and 3 bases lay outside the gene matches. The CDR3 extends over 13 amino acids. This chain connects TRBV29-1 to TRBJ2-7; TRBD1 aligns across 9 bases. The receptor was isolated from a male donor with ankylosing spondylitis or in good health (not recorded which). Sample: blood, either unsorted or a sorted T cell fraction (not recorded which). CDR3 nucleotides: TGCAGCGTTGGAGGACAGGGGACCTACGAGCAGTACTTC. Its protein product is CSVGGQGTYEQYF.